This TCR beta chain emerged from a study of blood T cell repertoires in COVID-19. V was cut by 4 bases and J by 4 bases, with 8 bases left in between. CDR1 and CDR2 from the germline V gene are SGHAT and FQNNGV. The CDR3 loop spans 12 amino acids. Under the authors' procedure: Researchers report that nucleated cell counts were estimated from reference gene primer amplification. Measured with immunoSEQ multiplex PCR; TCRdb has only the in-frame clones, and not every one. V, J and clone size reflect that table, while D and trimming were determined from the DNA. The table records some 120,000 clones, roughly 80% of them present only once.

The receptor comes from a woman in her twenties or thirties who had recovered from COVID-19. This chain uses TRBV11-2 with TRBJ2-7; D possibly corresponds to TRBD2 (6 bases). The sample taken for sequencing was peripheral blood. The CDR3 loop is CASSSEGYEQYF. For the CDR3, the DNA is TGTGCCAGCAGCTCGGAGGGTTACGAGCAGTACTTC.